A single sample gave rise to the 13 T cell receptor beta chains below, sequenced in a study of cytomegalovirus exposure and HLA in healthy donors. PCR amplification relied on 60 Vbeta primers (plus 13 Jbeta primers). Clones were read by immunoSEQ multiplex PCR, and TCRdb kept only the in-frame ones, dropping some. This table has under 200,000 clones, around 68% appearing once. Input material: PBMCs. These receptors were taken from a man in his forties in good health and CMV-seronegative.

This clone is a singleton in its sample. J is TRBJ2-1 and V is TRBV27, with 9 bases that match TRBD1. The CDR3 is 15 amino acids. Germline V gives CDR1 MNHEY, CDR2 SMNVEV (reference sequence). Unmatched junction bases numbered 3, after V lost 3 bases and J lost 3 bases. The CDR3 nucleotides are TGTGCCAGCAGTTTCGGGACAGGGATCTACAATGAGCAGTTCTTC. This encodes CASSFGTGIYNEQFF.

This clone appeared a few times. The chain uses TRBV30 and TRBJ2-5; 12 bases agree with TRBD2. The CDR3 runs to 14 residues. V lost 1 base to trimming and J lost 5 bases; unmatched junction nucleotides: 2. From germline, CDR1 is GTSNPN and CDR2 SVGIG (reference sequence). CDR3 region: CAWSGTSGGETQYF. As DNA, the CDR3 is TGTGCCTGGAGTGGTACTAGCGGGGGGGAGACCCAGTACTTC.

In the case of this clone: Other DNA sequences in the sample encode the same CDR3. The CDR3 DNA reads TGTGCCAGCAGTCTCAGACTAGCGGGAGGCACCGGGGAGCTGTTTTTT. It is translated as CASSLRLAGGTGELFF. V and J are TRBV27 and TRBJ2-2; 13 bases agree with TRBD2. Germline-derived CDR1 and CDR2 are MNHEY and SMNVEV (reference sequence). V shed 5 bases, J shed 4 bases, and the junction held 4 bases outside the gene matches. The CDR3 loop spans 16 amino acids.

The rearrangement joins TRBV6-6 to TRBJ1-1; TRBD1 might be the D (5 bases). Between the trimmed V and J ends, which lost 6 bases and 7 bases, there was a span of 15 bases. Germline CDR1 and CDR2: MNHNY and SVGAGI (reference sequence). The length of the CDR3 is 13 residues. CDR3 region: CASSPPTDYEAFF. CDR3 bases: TGTGCCAGCAGCCCGCCGACAGATTATGAAGCTTTCTTT.

The J gene is TRBJ2-7, the V gene TRBV10-3, with 11 bases lining up with TRBD2. The J segment lost 3 bases and the V segment lost 8 bases, leaving 3 bases of the junction unmatched. Per germline, CDR1 ENHRY and CDR2 SYGVKD. The CDR3 spans 13 residues. CDR3 sequence (DNA): TGTGCCATCGGGACTAGCGGCAACTACGAGCAGTACTTC. Translated: CAIGTSGNYEQYF.

In its sample, this clone was seen a few times. V usage is TRBV9 and J usage is TRBJ1-5; 10 bases are shared with TRBD1. The CDR3 spans 15 residues. Germline V lookup: CDR1 SGDLS, CDR2 YYNGEE. Trimming removed 2 bases from V and 2 bases from J; junction bases left unmatched: 1. The CDR3, as DNA: TGTGCCAGCAGCGTCGGGACAGGGGGCAATCAGCCCCAGCATTTT. Translated, it gives CASSVGTGGNQPQHF.

A remark on this clone: At one end the junction does not follow the germline gene, possibly because of a read error. The rearrangement uses TRBV7-9 and TRBJ1-4; TRBD1 might be the D (6 bases). CDR3 length equals 16 residues. From germline, CDR1 is SEHNR and CDR2 FQNEAQ (reference sequence). The CDR3 DNA reads TGTTCCAGCAGCTTAGAGTTCAGGGGCACTAATGAAAAACTGTTTTTT. It yields the protein CSSSLEFRGTNEKLFF. The whole variable domain, remainder taken from reference TRBV7-9 and TRBJ1-4, is DTGVSQNPRHKITKRGQNVTFRCDPISEHNRLYWYRQTLGQGPEFLTYFQNEAQLEKSRLLSDRFSAERPKGSFSTLEIQRTEQGDSAMYLCSSSLEFRGTNEKLFFGSGTQLSVL.

The chain employs TRBV12-5 and TRBJ2-5; 8 bases agree with TRBD1. Trimming cost V 5 bases and J 5 bases; bases outside gene matches: 10. The CDR3 is 15 amino acids. CDR1 is LGHNT, CDR2 FRNRAP, per germline. The CDR3 coding sequence is TGTGCTAGTGGTCCCCCGGGACAGGTAGTGGAGACCCAGTACTTC. Residues: CASGPPGQVVETQYF.

This sequence joins TRBV5-5 and TRBJ2-7; TRBD1 agrees at 7 bases. Trimming cost V 4 bases and J 3 bases; bases outside gene matches: 10. The germline V gene has CDR1 SGHKS and CDR2 YYEKEE (reference sequence). This CDR3 has 15 residues. The CDR3 coding sequence is TGTGCCAGCAGCATAACAGGGGAAGGGGGCTACGAGCAGTACTTC. Amino acids: CASSITGEGGYEQYF.

A few counts support this clone. The J gene is TRBJ2-5, the V gene TRBV7-2; 14 nucleotides match TRBD2. Per the germline V gene, CDR1 is SGHTA and CDR2 is FQGNSA. After removal of 0 bases from V and 4 bases from J, the junction contained 7 bases not matched to a gene. The length of the CDR3 is 18 residues. The chain's CDR3 is CASSLAPGLAGGLETQYF. The CDR3, as DNA: TGTGCCAGCAGCTTAGCCCCCGGACTAGCGGGGGGTCTAGAGACCCAGTACTTC.

The chain uses TRBV15 and TRBJ2-5, with D possibly being TRBD2 (5 bases). CDR3 length: 16 amino acids. CDR1 is LNHNV and CDR2 is YYDKDF in the germline V gene (reference sequence). V lost 0 bases and J lost 4, with 15 bases in between. CDR3 sequence (DNA): TGTGCCACCAGCAGAGAGAGGGTGGCGGTGGGAGAGACCCAGTACTTC. Encoded protein: CATSRERVAVGETQYF. Looking up the rest from reference TRBV15 and TRBJ2-5 gives the full variable domain: DAMVIQNPRYQVTQFGKPVTLSCSQTLNHNVMYWYQQKSSQAPKLLFHYYDKDFNNEADTPDNFQSRRPNTSFCFLDIRSPGLGDTAMYLCATSRERVAVGETQYFGPGTRLLVL.

The chain uses TRBV19 and TRBJ1-1; D is unresolved. CDR3 length: 11 amino acids. Trimming cost V 4 bases and J 5 bases, with 5 bases left between them. Germline CDR1 LNHDA, CDR2 SQIVND (reference sequence). As DNA, the CDR3 is TGTGCCAGTAGTAAGAGGACTGAAGCTTTCTTT. Translating gives CASSKRTEAFF.

The table lists this clone with a few counts. The CDR3 coding sequence is TGTGCCAGCGGTGCGCCTACAGGGGAGAATAGGGTTAGCAATCAGCCCCAGCATTTT. This sequence encodes CASGAPTGENRVSNQPQHF. V usage is TRBV6-1 and J usage is TRBJ1-5; 7 positions agree with TRBD1. Losses at the gene ends were 8 bases for V and 0 bases for J; bases not matched to a gene: 19. The CDR3 is made up of 19 amino acids. Germline loops: CDR1 MNHNS, CDR2 SASEGT.